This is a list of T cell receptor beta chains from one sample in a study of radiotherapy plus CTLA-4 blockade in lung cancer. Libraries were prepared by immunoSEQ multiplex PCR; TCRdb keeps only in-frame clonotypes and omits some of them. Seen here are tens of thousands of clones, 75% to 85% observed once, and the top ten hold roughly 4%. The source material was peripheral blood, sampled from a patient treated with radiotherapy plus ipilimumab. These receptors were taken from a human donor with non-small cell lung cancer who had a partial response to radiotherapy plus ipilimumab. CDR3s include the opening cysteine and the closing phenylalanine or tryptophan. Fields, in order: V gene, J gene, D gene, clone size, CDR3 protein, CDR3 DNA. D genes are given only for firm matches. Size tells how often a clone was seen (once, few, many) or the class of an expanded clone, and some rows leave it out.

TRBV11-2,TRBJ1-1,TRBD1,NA,CASSLGTGGGLGTEAFF,TGTGCCAGCAGCTTAGGGACAGGGGGGGGATTGGGCACTGAAGCTTTCTTT
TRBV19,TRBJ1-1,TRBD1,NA,CASIQTGGIFEAFF,TGTGCCAGTATTCAGACAGGGGGGATTTTTGAAGCTTTCTTT
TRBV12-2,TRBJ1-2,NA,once,CASRLALDRGRWGSCGYTF,TGTGCAAGTCGCTTAGCGCTCGACAGGGGACGGTGGGGGTCTTGTGGCTACACCTTC
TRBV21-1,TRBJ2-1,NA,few,CASSKRHRGGYNEQFF,TGTGCCAGCAGCAAAAGGCACAGGGGGGGATACAATGAGCAGTTCTTC
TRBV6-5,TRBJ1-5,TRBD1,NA,CASSYSTGEAQHF,TGTGCCAGCAGTTACTCAACAGGGGAGGCCCAGCATTTT
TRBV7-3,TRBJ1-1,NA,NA,CASSLMGAMNTEAFF,TGTGCCAGCAGCTTAATGGGGGCAATGAACACTGAAGCTTTCTTT
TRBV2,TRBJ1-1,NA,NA,CASSSPGGGGTEAFF,TGTGCCAGCAGTTCCCCTGGAGGGGGGGGGACTGAAGCTTTCTTT
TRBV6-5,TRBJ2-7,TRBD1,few,CASSYPRQGSYEQYF,TGTGCCAGCAGTTACCCGAGACAGGGGTCCTACGAGCAGTACTTC
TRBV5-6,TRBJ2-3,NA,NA,CASSLFSADTQYF,TGTGCCAGCAGCTTGTTTTCCGCAGATACGCAGTATTTT
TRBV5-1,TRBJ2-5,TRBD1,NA,CASSPDRGPQETQYF,TGCGCCAGCAGCCCGGACAGGGGGCCTCAAGAGACCCAGTACTTC
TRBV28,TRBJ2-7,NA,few,CASTPLLGALYEQYF,TGTGCCAGCACCCCCCTTTTAGGGGCCCTCTACGAGCAGTACTTC
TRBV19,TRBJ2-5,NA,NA,CASSIVSTLREAQYF,TGTGCCAGTAGTATTGTTAGTACATTGAGGGAGGCCCAGTACTTC
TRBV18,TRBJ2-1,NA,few,CASSRLGDEQFF,TGTGCCAGCTCGAGACTAGGGGATGAGCAGTTCTTC
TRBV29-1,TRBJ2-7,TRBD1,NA,CSVARQGRSYEQYF,TGCAGCGTTGCCCGACAGGGACGTTCCTACGAGCAGTACTTC
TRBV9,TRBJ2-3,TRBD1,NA,CASSFEGAADTQYF,TGTGCCAGCAGCTTTGAGGGGGCGGCAGATACGCAGTATTTT
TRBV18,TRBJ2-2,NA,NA,CASSPRRAGELFF,TGTGCCAGCTCACCAAGGCGGGCCGGGGAGCTGTTTTTT
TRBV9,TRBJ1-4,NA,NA,CASSVEGGNEKLFF,TGTGCCAGCAGCGTCGAGGGGGGGAATGAAAAACTGTTTTTT
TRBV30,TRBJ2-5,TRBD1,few,CAWKGRGLASRETQYF,TGTGCCTGGAAAGGCAGGGGGTTGGCTAGTCGGGAGACCCAGTACTTC
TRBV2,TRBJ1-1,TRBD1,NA,CASSDQGVHTEAFF,TGTGCCAGCAGTGACCAGGGGGTACACACTGAAGCTTTCTTT
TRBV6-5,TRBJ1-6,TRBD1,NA,CASTGTGRNSPLHF,TGTGCCAGTACGGGGACAGGGAGGAATTCACCCCTCCACTTT
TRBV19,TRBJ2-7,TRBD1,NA,CASSTGTGGWGNYEQYF,TGTGCCAGTAGTACGGGGACAGGGGGCTGGGGCAACTACGAGCAGTACTTC
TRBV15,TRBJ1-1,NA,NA,CATSRDSGGNTEAFF,TGTGCCACCAGCAGAGATTCAGGAGGGAACACTGAAGCTTTCTTT
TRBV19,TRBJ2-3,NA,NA,CASSITRGQVDTQYF,TGTGCCAGTAGTATAACCCGAGGGCAGGTAGATACGCAGTATTTT
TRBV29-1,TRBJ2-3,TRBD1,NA,CSVPQGADTQYF,TGCAGCGTTCCACAGGGGGCAGATACGCAGTATTTT
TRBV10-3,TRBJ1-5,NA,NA,CAISESSGHQPQHF,TGTGCCATCAGTGAGTCAAGCGGGCATCAGCCCCAGCATTTT
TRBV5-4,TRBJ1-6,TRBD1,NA,CASSPDRDRNSPLHF,TGTGCCAGCAGCCCAGACCGGGACAGGAATTCACCCCTCCACTTT
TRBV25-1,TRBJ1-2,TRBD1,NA,CASSEYGTGGEWNYGYTF,TGTGCCAGCAGTGAATATGGGACAGGGGGCGAGTGGAACTATGGCTACACCTTC
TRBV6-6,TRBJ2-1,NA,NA,CASSKRGNPRDNEQFF,TGTGCCAGCAGCAAACGTGGGAACCCCAGGGACAATGAGCAGTTCTTC
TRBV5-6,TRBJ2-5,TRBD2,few,CASSPGGVGETQYF,TGTGCCAGCAGCCCCGGGGGGGTAGGAGAGACCCAGTACTTC
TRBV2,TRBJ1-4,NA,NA,CARSLGAANEKLFF,TGTGCCAGATCGCTGGGGGCTGCTAATGAAAAACTGTTTTTT
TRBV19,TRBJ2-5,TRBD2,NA,CASSRGLAGPQETQYF,TGTGCCAGTAGTAGGGGACTAGCGGGGCCTCAAGAGACCCAGTACTTC
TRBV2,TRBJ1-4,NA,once,CASSGVGQGEKLFF,TGTGCCAGCAGTGGGGTGGGGCAGGGTGAAAAACTGTTTTTT
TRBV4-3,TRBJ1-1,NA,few,CASSPSGAPNTEAFF,TGCGCCAGCAGCCCCTCAGGGGCTCCGAACACTGAAGCTTTCTTT
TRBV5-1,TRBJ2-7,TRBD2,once,CASSRYPQIAGATYEQYF,TGCGCCAGCAGCCGGTACCCACAGATAGCGGGGGCCACCTACGAGCAGTACTTC
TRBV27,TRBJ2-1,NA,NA,CASSSPLRYEQFF,TGTGCCAGCAGTTCTCCCTTACGGTATGAGCAGTTCTTC
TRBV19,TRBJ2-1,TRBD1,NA,CASTDRGKRARGEQFF,TGTGCCAGTACAGACAGGGGGAAACGAGCGCGTGGTGAGCAGTTCTTC
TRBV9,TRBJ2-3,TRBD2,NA,CASSVEWRGGLGTDTQYF,TGTGCCAGCAGCGTAGAATGGCGGGGGGGGCTGGGCACAGATACGCAGTATTTT
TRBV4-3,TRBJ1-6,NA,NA,CASSLIPSGESPLHF,TGCGCCAGCAGCCTGATTCCCTCCGGGGAATCACCCCTCCACTTT
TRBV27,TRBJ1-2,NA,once,CASSLSRGEWGYTF,TGTGCCAGCAGTTTAAGCAGGGGAGAATGGGGCTACACCTTC
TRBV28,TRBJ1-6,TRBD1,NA,CASSSTDRGSPLHF,TGTGCCAGCAGTTCGACCGACAGGGGATCACCCCTCCACTTT
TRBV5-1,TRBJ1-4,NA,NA,CASRPAGLNEKLFF,TGCGCCAGCAGACCGGCGGGACTTAATGAAAAACTGTTTTTT
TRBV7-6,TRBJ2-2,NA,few,CASSLVQENTGELFF,TGTGCCAGCAGCTTAGTACAGGAGAACACCGGGGAGCTGTTTTTT
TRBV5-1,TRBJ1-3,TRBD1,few,CASSSKGSTGGSGNTIYF,TGCGCCAGCAGCTCGAAGGGGAGCACAGGGGGCTCTGGAAACACCATATATTTT
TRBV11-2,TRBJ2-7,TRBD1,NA,CASSSRQGAGYEQYF,TGTGCCAGCAGCTCAAGACAGGGGGCGGGGTACGAGCAGTACTTC
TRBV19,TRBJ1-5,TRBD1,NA,CASRTTGNQPQHF,TGTGCCAGTAGGACGACAGGGAATCAGCCCCAGCATTTT
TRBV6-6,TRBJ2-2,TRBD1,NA,CASSRRTGYTGELFF,TGTGCCAGCAGTCGCCGGACAGGGTACACCGGGGAGCTGTTTTTT
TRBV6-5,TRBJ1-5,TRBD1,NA,CASTWTGGNQPQHF,TGTGCCAGCACCTGGACAGGGGGCAATCAGCCCCAGCATTTT
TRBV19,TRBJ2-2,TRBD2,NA,CASQSGGNTGELFF,TGTGCCAGTCAGAGCGGGGGAAACACCGGGGAGCTGTTTTTT
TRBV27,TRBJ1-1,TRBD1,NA,CASSSLLRDRVPEAFF,TGTGCCAGCAGTTCCTTACTCCGGGACAGGGTACCAGAAGCTTTCTTT
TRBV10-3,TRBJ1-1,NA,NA,CAISADMNTEAFF,TGTGCCATCAGTGCGGACATGAACACTGAAGCTTTCTTT
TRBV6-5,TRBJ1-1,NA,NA,CASNRLMNTEAFF,TGTGCCAGCAACCGACTAATGAACACTGAAGCTTTCTTT
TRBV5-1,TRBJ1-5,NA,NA,CASSLALNQPQHF,TGCGCCAGCAGCTTGGCCCTCAATCAGCCCCAGCATTTT